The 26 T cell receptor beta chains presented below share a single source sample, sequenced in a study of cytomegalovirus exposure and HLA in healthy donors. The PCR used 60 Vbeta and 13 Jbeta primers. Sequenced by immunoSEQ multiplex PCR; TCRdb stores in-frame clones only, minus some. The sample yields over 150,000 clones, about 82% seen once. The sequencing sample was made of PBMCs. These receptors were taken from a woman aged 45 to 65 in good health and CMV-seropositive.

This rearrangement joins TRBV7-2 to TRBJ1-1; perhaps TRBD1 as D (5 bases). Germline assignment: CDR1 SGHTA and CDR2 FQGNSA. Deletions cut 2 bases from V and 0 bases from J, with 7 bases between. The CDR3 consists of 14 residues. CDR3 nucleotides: TGTGCCAGCAGCTTATCGGGGGTGAACACTGAAGCTTTCTTT. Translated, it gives CASSLSGVNTEAFF. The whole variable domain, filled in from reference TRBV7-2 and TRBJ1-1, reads GAGVSQSPSNKVTEKGKDVELRCDPISGHTALYWYRQSLGQGLEFLIYFQGNSAPDKSGLPSDRFSAERTGGSVSTLTIQRTQQEDSAVYLCASSLSGVNTEAFFGQGTRLTVV.

DNA for the CDR3: TGTGCCATCAAGGGACAGGGCGACAATGAGCAGTTCTTC. Translation: CAIKGQGDNEQFF. This chain uses TRBV10-3 with TRBJ2-1, with 9 bases fitting TRBD1. The CDR3 totals 13 residues. J lost 5 bases, V lost 7 bases, and 3 bases had no gene match. Germline loops: CDR1 ENHRY, CDR2 SYGVKD.

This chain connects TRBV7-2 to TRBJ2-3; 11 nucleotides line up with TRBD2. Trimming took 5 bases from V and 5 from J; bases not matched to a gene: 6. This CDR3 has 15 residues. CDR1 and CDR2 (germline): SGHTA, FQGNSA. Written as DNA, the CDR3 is TGTGCCAGCAGCGTCGGGACTAGCGGAGTAGATACGCAGTATTTT. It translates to CASSVGTSGVDTQYF. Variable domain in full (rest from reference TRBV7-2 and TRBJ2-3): GAGVSQSPSNKVTEKGKDVELRCDPISGHTALYWYRQSLGQGLEFLIYFQGNSAPDKSGLPSDRFSAERTGGSVSTLTIQRTQQEDSAVYLCASSVGTSGVDTQYFGPGTRLTVL.

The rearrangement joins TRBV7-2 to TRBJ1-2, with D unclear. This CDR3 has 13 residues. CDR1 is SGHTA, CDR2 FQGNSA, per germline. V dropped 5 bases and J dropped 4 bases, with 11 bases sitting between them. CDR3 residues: CASSEVVAYGYTF. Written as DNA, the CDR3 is TGTGCCAGCAGCGAGGTGGTGGCCTATGGCTACACCTTC.

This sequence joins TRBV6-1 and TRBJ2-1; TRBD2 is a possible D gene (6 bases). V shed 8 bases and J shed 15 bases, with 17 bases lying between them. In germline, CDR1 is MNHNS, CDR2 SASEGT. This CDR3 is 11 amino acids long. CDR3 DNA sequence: TGTGCCAGCGTATCGGGACTTCGGCCGTTCTTC. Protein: CASVSGLRPFF.

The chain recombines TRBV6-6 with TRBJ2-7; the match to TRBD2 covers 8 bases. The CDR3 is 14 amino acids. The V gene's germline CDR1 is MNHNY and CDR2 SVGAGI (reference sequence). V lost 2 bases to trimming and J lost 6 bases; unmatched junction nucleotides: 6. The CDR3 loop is CASSYPGGDGEQYF. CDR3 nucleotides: TGTGCCAGCAGTTACCCGGGGGGGGACGGCGAGCAGTACTTC.

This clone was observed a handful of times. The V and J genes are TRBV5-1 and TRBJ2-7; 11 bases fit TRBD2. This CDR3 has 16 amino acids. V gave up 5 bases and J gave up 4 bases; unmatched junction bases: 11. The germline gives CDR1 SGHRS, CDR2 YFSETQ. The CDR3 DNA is TGCGCCAGCAGGCGAACTAGCGGGGGAACCCCTTACGAGCAGTACTTC. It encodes CASRRTSGGTPYEQYF.

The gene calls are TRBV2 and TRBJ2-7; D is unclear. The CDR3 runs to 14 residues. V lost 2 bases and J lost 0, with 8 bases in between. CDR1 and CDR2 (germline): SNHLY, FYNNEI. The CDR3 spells CASSEQASSYEQYF. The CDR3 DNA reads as TGTGCCAGCAGTGAACAGGCGAGCTCCTACGAGCAGTACTTC.

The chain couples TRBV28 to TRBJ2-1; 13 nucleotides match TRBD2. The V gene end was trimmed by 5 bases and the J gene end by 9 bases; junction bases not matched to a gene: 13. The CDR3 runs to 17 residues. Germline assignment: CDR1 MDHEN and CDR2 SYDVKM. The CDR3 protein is CASSPHPLAGGPGEQFF. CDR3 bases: TGTGCCAGCAGTCCGCACCCACTAGCGGGAGGGCCGGGTGAGCAGTTCTTC.

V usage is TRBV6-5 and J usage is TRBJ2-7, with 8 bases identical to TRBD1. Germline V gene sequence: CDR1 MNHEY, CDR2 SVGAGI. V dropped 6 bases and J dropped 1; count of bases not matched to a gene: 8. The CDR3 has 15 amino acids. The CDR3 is CASRRGQGESYEQYF. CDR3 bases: TGTGCCAGCAGACGAGGACAGGGTGAATCCTACGAGCAGTACTTC.

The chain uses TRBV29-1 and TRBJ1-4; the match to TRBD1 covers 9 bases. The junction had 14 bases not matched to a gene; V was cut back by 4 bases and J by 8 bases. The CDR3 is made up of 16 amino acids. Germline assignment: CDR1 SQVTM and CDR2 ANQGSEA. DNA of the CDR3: TGCAGCGTTGGAGGCACAGGGGGCGATTTCAAGGAAAAACTGTTTTTT. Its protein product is CSVGGTGGDFKEKLFF.

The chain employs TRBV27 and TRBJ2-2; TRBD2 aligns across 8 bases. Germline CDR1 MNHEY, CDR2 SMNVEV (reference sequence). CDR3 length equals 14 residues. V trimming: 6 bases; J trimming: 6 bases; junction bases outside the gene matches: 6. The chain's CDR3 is CASSFSGKSGELFF. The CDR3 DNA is TGTGCCAGCAGCTTTAGCGGGAAATCCGGGGAGCTGTTTTTT.

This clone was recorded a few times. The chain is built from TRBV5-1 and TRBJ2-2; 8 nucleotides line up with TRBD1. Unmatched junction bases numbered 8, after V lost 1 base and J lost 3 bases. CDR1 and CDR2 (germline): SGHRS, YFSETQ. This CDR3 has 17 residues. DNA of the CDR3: TGCGCCAGCAGCTTGATACCGACAGGGGCGGACACCGGGGAGCTGTTTTTT. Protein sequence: CASSLIPTGADTGELFF. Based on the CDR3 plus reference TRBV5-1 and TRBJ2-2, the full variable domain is KAGVTQTPRYLIKTRGQQVTLSCSPISGHRSVSWYQQTPGQGLQFLFEYFSETQRNKGNFPGRFSGRQFSNSRSEMNVSTLELGDSALYLCASSLIPTGADTGELFFGEGSRLTVL.

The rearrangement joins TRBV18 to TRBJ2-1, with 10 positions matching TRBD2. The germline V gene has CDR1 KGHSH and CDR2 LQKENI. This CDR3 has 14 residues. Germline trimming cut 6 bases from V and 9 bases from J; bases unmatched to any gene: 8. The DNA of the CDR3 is TGTGCCAGCTCCCGGCTAGCGGGAGAGGGTGAGCAGTTCTTC. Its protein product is CASSRLAGEGEQFF.

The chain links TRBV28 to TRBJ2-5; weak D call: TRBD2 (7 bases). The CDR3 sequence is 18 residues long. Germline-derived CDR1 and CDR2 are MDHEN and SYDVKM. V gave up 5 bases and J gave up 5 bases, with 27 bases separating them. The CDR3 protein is CASSLLAAWGGLEETQYF. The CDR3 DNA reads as TGTGCCAGCAGTCTCCTCGCCGCATGGGGGGGGCTGGAGGAGACCCAGTACTTC.

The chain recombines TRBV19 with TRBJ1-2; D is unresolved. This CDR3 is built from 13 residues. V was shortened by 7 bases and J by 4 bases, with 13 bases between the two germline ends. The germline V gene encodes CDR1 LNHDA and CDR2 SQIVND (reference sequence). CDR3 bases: TGTGCCAGTACCCCGCGGGGAATCTATGGCTACACCTTC. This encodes CASTPRGIYGYTF.

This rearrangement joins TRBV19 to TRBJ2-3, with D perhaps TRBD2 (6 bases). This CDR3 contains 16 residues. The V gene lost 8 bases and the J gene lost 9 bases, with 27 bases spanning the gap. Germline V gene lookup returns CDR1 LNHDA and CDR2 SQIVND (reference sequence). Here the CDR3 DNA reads TGTGCCAGTCGGAAAAATTCGGGACTGACTGAGCGAACGCAGTATTTT. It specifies CASRKNSGLTERTQYF.

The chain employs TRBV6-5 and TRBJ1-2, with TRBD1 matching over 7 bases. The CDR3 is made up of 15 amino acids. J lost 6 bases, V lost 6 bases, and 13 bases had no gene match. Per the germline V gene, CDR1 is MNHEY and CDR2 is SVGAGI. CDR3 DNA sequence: TGTGCCAGCAGACCGGCGGACAGGCTTAGAAATGGCTACACCTTC. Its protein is CASRPADRLRNGYTF.

CDR3 in DNA: TGTGCCTGGAGTGAACCGGGACACACACACTACGGCTATGGCTACACCTTC. Protein sequence: CAWSEPGHTHYGYGYTF. The V and J genes are TRBV30 and TRBJ1-2, with D possibly TRBD1 on 6 matching bases. There are 17 residues in the CDR3. The germline gives CDR1 GTSNPN, CDR2 SVGIG (reference sequence). Deletions cut 1 base from V and 4 bases from J, with 22 bases between.

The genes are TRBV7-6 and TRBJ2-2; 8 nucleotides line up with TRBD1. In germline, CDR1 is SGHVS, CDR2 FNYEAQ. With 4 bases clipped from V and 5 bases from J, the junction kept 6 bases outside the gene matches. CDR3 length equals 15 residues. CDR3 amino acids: CASSSRQGQTGELFF. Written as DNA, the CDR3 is TGTGCCAGCAGCTCCCGACAGGGGCAGACCGGGGAGCTGTTTTTT.

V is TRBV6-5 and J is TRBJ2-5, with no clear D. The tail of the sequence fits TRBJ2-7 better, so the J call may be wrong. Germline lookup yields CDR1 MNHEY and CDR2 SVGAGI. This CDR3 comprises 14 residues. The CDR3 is CASSNPGHPYEQYF. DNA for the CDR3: TGTGCCAGCAGTAACCCAGGCCATCCTTACGAGCAGTACTTC.

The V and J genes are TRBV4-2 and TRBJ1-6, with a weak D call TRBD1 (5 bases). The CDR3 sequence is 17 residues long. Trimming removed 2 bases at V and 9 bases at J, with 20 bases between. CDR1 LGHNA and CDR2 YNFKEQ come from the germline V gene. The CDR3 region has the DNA TGTGCCAGCAGCCAACCGGGACTCGGGACCAGGATTTCACCCCTCCACTTT. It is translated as CASSQPGLGTRISPLHF.

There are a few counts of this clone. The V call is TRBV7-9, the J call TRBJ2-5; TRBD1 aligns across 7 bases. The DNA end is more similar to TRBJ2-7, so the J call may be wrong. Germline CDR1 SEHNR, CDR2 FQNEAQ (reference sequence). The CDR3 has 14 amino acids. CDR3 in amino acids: CASSLGQGAYEQYF. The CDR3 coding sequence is TGTGCCAGCAGCTTAGGGCAGGGGGCCTACGAGCAGTACTTC.

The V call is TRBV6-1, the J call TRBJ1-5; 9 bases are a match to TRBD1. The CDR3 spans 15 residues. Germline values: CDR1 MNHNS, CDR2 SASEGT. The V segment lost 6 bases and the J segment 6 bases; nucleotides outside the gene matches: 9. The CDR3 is CASSYTGGDGQPQHF. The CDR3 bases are TGTGCCAGCAGCTATACAGGGGGCGATGGTCAGCCCCAGCATTTT.

The CDR3 DNA reads as TGCGCCAGCAGAGGCCAGGGAAGCTCCTACGAGCAGTACTTC. Protein sequence: CASRGQGSSYEQYF. The chain is built from TRBV5-1 and TRBJ2-7; D is possibly TRBD1 (5 bases). Germline CDR1 SGHRS, CDR2 YFSETQ. V lost 5 bases and J 0 bases, leaving 12 bases between the germline ends. This CDR3 has 14 residues.

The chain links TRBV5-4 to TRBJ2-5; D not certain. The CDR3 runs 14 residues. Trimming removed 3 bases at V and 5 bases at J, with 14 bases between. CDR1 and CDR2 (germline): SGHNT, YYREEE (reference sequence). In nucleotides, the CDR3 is TGTGCCAGCAGCTCCAGGTCCCGTGGGGAGACCCAGTACTTC. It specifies CASSSRSRGETQYF.